This T cell receptor (beta chain) was recorded in a study of blood T cell repertoires in COVID-19. Across the study: Italy, Spain and the United States were the sources of the convalescent and acute COVID-19 samples. T cells, B-cell-depleted T cells, or PBMCs provided the cDNA or gDNA that served as material.

Original handling: Scientists estimated how many nucleated cells there were by amplifying reference gene primers. Sequencing was performed with immunoSEQ multiplex PCR; in TCRdb, only in-frame clones are kept and a portion is missing. V and J calls plus clone size are reproduced from that table; the DNA served to infer D and trimming. The repertoire holds roughly 97,000 clones, with approximately 83% as singletons. Trimming took off 0 bases at V and 0 bases at J, with 9 bases between the two ends. Germline CDR1 LGHDT, CDR2 YNNKEL (reference sequence). This CDR3 contains 15 residues. A single count supports this clone.

Sequencing used peripheral blood. This TCR derives from an elderly woman with active or convalescent COVID-19. The chain combines TRBV3-1 (or the pseudogene TRBV3-2) with TRBJ2-7, with unresolved D. CDR3 residues: CASSQDWAYSYEQYF. CDR3 DNA: TGTGCCAGCAGCCAAGATTGGGCATACTCCTACGAGCAGTACTTC.